A selection of T cell receptor beta chains follows, all from one sample in a study of CD8+ T cells in alopecia areata. Clones were read by immunoSEQ multiplex PCR, and TCRdb kept only the in-frame ones, dropping some. Among 150,000 to 250,000 clones listed, roughly 60% were seen once. The input for sequencing was CD4+ T cells sorted from blood, taken at week 24, from a patient treated with tofacitinib. These receptors were collected from a human donor with alopecia areata. CDR3s include the opening cysteine and the closing phenylalanine or tryptophan. Each record gives: J gene, V gene, CDR3 length, CDR3 protein.

>TRBJ2-4|TRBV5-1|14
CASSLAGVWDIQYF
>TRBJ2-3|TRBV29-1|13
CSVDSPSTDTQYF
>TRBJ1-1|TRBV7-9|13
CASSLAEETEAFF
>TRBJ1-3|TRBV6-6|15
CASRMTGRSGNTIYF
>TRBJ2-5|TRBV5-6|13
CASSFLHGKTQYF
>TRBJ2-1|TRBV29-1|11
CSAGLAYEQFF
>TRBJ1-6|TRBV7-2|15
CASSLETGTDSPLHF
>TRBJ2-5|TRBV5-1|15
CASSLALDTQETQYF
>TRBJ2-5|TRBV11-1|14
CASSAGHDQETQYF
>TRBJ2-1|TRBV5-1|15
CASSSGSASYNEQFF
>TRBJ2-7|TRBV30|13
CAWSAGGNDEQYF
>TRBJ1-5|TRBV10-3|13
CAASAQGSQPQHF
>TRBJ2-5|TRBV5-4|13
CASSGTSQETQYF
>TRBJ2-3|TRBV7-8|16
CASSLTLAGGTDTQYF
>TRBJ1-5|TRBV5-1|16
CASSLGDTYSNQPQHF
>TRBJ2-2|TRBV7-9|14
CASSWGDTRRELFF
>TRBJ2-1|TRBV29-1|16
CSVDKWDRGQGNEQFF